What follows are 10 T cell receptor beta chains derived from one specimen sequenced in a study of cytomegalovirus exposure and HLA in healthy donors. The PCR used 60 Vbeta and 13 Jbeta primers. Data came from immunoSEQ multiplex PCR; TCRdb stores just in-frame clones and leaves some out. This sample has about 160,000 clones, with roughly 80% found just once. Sequencing was carried out using PBMCs. These TCRs come from a man between 45 and 60 years old in good health and CMV-seropositive.

This clone has a handful of counts. The rearrangement links TRBV7-9 to TRBJ1-4; 10 bases align to TRBD1. From germline, CDR1 is SEHNR and CDR2 FQNEAQ (reference sequence). CDR3 length: 15 residues. V shed 4 bases and J 5 bases; nucleotides not matched to a gene: 4. CDR3 protein: CASSSSGQGNEKLFF. For the CDR3, the DNA is TGTGCCAGCAGCTCGTCGGGACAGGGGAATGAAAAACTGTTTTTT.

The chain carries TRBV5-1 and TRBJ2-5; 11 bases are shared with TRBD2. CDR1 and CDR2 from the germline V gene are SGHRS and YFSETQ. With 5 bases clipped from V and 0 bases from J, the junction kept 12 bases outside the gene matches. The CDR3 is made up of 18 amino acids. The CDR3 DNA reads TGCGCCAGCAGTCCGCTCAAGACTAGCGGGGTTCACCAAGAGACCCAGTACTTC. This codes for CASSPLKTSGVHQETQYF.

This clone was seen more than once but under ten times. V gene TRBV10-1 combines with J gene TRBJ2-3, with no clear D. The ends were cut back, 3 bases at V and 0 bases at J, with 16 bases in the middle. The germline gives CDR1 WNHNN, CDR2 SYGVQD (reference sequence). CDR3 size: 17 residues. In nucleotides, the CDR3 is TGCGCCAGCAGTGAAACGGGTGGTAACAATAGCACAGATACGCAGTATTTT. Residues: CASSETGGNNSTDTQYF.

The chain couples TRBV11-2 to TRBJ2-5; D is undetermined. The germline CDR1 and CDR2 sequences are SGHAT and FQNNGV. This CDR3 region has 15 residues. The V gene lost 2 bases and the J gene lost 3 bases, with 13 bases spanning the gap. The DNA for the CDR3 is TGTGCCAGCAGCTTACCTACAACAGTCAAAGAGACCCAGTACTTC. Translating gives CASSLPTTVKETQYF.

The chain carries TRBV21-1 and TRBJ1-2; no check of the table's D call, TRBD1, against the DNA was made. TRBV21-1 is a recognized pseudogene. CDR3 length: 15 residues. In nucleotides, the CDR3 is TGTGCCAGCAGCAAAGGTGACAGGGGAAACTATGGCTACACCTTC. As protein: CASSKGDRGNYGYTF.

The gene calls are TRBV11-2 and TRBJ1-1; the D gene is possibly TRBD1 (5 bases). Germline loops: CDR1 SGHAT, CDR2 FQNNGV. V was clipped by 4 bases and J by 4 bases, with 13 bases between them. The length of the CDR3 is 14 residues. CDR3 loop: CASSSRVRGTEAFF. The CDR3 DNA is TGTGCCAGCAGCTCCAGGGTTCGAGGCACTGAAGCTTTCTTT.

This CDR3 reads CASSLGGAGEQFF. DNA of the CDR3: TGTGCCAGCAGCTTAGGCGGGGCAGGGGAGCAGTTCTTC. The genes are TRBV11-3 and TRBJ2-1; maybe TRBD2 (6 bases). CDR3 size: 13 residues. The germline V gene encodes CDR1 SGHNT and CDR2 YENEEA. With 1 base removed from V and 10 bases from J, the gap between germline ends came to 11 bases.

This clone was detected a few times. V usage is TRBV5-4 and J usage is TRBJ2-7; TRBD2 is a possible D gene (6 bases). Trimming took off 4 bases at V and 0 bases at J, with 8 bases between the two ends. The CDR3 runs 13 residues. Germline values: CDR1 SGHNT, CDR2 YYREEE (reference sequence). CDR3 nucleotides: TGTGCCAGCAGCCGGACTACCTCCTACGAGCAGTACTTC. This gives the protein CASSRTTSYEQYF.

This clone was seen a single time. V is TRBV4-1 and J is TRBJ2-7; D might be TRBD1 (5 bases). The CDR3 totals 14 residues. Per the germline V gene, CDR1 is MGHRA and CDR2 is YSYEKL. V gave up 1 base and J gave up 5 bases, with 12 bases separating them. This CDR3 is CASSQVPRDHEQYF. CDR3 coding DNA: TGCGCCAGCAGCCAAGTTCCCAGGGATCACGAGCAGTACTTC.

The chain links TRBV5-6 to TRBJ1-1; perhaps TRBD1 as D (5 bases). CDR1 is SGHDT, CDR2 YYEEEE, per germline. V lost 2 bases and J 7 bases, leaving 12 bases between the germline ends. The CDR3 is 13 amino acids. The CDR3 reads CASSFGTPGEAFF. The CDR3 nucleotides read TGTGCCAGCAGCTTCGGGACTCCTGGTGAAGCTTTCTTT.